These T cell receptor beta chains were read from a single sample in a study of technical replicates of blood from a handful of donors. This table comes from immunoSEQ multiplex PCR, and its TCRdb copy is limited to in-frame clones, with some not included. This sample has some 70,000 clones; roughly 95% occur once, and the top ten carry less than 0.3%. Sequenced sample: T cells isolated from PBMCs. These receptors all stem from a human donor in good health. The CDR3 runs from the conserved cysteine through the conserved F or W. A D gene is named only where the DNA matches it firmly. Only part of the rows carry a size: once, few, many, or a class if the clone is expanded.

v_gene	d_gene	abundance	j_gene	CDR3aa	CDR3nt
TRBV4-1	.	.	TRBJ2-1	CASSQGRSSNNEQFF	TGCGCCAGCAGCCAAGGCAGGTCCTCGAACAATGAGCAGTTCTTC
TRBV29-1	TRBD1	.	TRBJ1-6	CSVEVRGRGSPLHF	TGCAGCGTTGAAGTAAGGGGGCGCGGATCACCCCTCCACTTT
TRBV9	TRBD2	.	TRBJ2-3	CASSVSGGASDTQYF	TGTGCCAGCAGCGTTAGCGGGGGGGCCTCGGATACGCAGTATTTT
TRBV6-9	.	.	TRBJ2-4	CASSSPRGFTSIQYF	TGTGCCAGCAGTTCCCCCCGTGGGTTCACTAGCATTCAGTACTTC
TRBV28	TRBD1	.	TRBJ2-7	CASSWRQGVYEQYF	TGTGCCAGCAGTTGGAGACAGGGAGTCTACGAGCAGTACTTC
TRBV29-1	TRBD2	.	TRBJ2-7	CSVASAGGEQYF	TGCAGCGTTGCAAGTGCCGGGGGGGAGCAGTACTTC
TRBV2	TRBD1	.	TRBJ2-7	CASSPNRGSYEQYF	TGTGCCAGCAGTCCGAACAGGGGGTCCTACGAGCAGTACTTC
TRBV25-1	.	.	TRBJ2-1	CASSAGNSPFF	TGTGCCAGCAGTGCGGGGAACTCTCCGTTCTTC
TRBV10-3	.	once	TRBJ1-3	CAISQGGIGNTIYF	TGTGCCATCAGTCAGGGTGGAATTGGGAACACCATATATTTT
TRBV6-1	TRBD1	.	TRBJ2-7	CASSEQGVNSEQYF	TGTGCCAGCAGTGAACAGGGGGTCAATAGCGAGCAGTACTTC
TRBV6-1	.	.	TRBJ1-2	CASSEGLRDGNYGYTF	TGTGCCAGCAGTGAAGGTTTGCGGGACGGGAACTATGGCTACACCTTC
TRBV28	.	.	TRBJ2-2	CASSLGLNTGELFF	TGTGCCAGCAGTTTGGGGCTCAACACCGGGGAGCTGTTTTTT
TRBV4-1	TRBD2	.	TRBJ2-1	CASSPNVAGGYNEQFF	TGCGCCAGCAGCCCGAATGTGGCGGGAGGGTACAATGAGCAGTTCTTC
TRBV7-2	.	.	TRBJ1-6	CASSLRREASYNSPLHF	TGTGCCAGCAGCTTGCGACGTGAGGCCTCCTATAATTCACCCCTCCACTTT
TRBV9	TRBD2	.	TRBJ2-3	CASGLSGGVPDTQYF	TGTGCCAGCGGGCTCAGCGGGGGGGTCCCAGATACGCAGTATTTT
TRBV19	TRBD1	.	TRBJ2-5	CASRHLGQGETQYF	TGTGCCAGTAGACACCTGGGACAGGGAGAGACCCAGTACTTC
TRBV19	TRBD2	.	TRBJ2-2	CASSISQGTGLAGLELFF	TGTGCCAGTAGTATCTCACAGGGGACGGGACTAGCGGGATTAGAGCTGTTTTTT
TRBV7-9	.	.	TRBJ2-6	CASSNGHSGANVLTF	TGTGCCAGCAGCAATGGGCACTCTGGGGCCAACGTCCTGACTTTC
TRBV29-1	TRBD1	.	TRBJ1-5	CSVGQGISNQPQHF	TGCAGCGTGGGACAGGGTATAAGCAATCAGCCCCAGCATTTT
TRBV2	.	few	TRBJ2-7	CASRVVSSYEQYF	TGTGCCAGCAGGGTCGTTAGCTCCTACGAGCAGTACTTC
TRBV29-1	TRBD2	.	TRBJ2-1	CSVIFAGVSYNEQFF	TGCAGCGTAATTTTTGCGGGAGTATCCTACAATGAGCAGTTCTTC
TRBV4-2	.	.	TRBJ1-5	CASSQVSSHTFNQPQHF	TGTGCCAGCAGCCAAGTAAGTTCCCACACATTCAATCAGCCCCAGCATTTT
TRBV20-1	TRBD1	.	TRBJ1-2	CSATQGNGYTF	TGCAGTGCCACACAGGGGAATGGCTACACCTTC
TRBV1	.	.	TRBJ2-7	CTSSQGVVSCEQYF	TGCACCAGCAGCCAAGGAGTCGTTTCGTGCGAGCAGTACTTC
TRBV9	TRBD1	.	TRBJ1-2	CASSAAPGTGDDGYTF	TGTGCCAGCAGCGCCGCCCCCGGGACAGGGGATGATGGCTACACCTTC
TRBV7-9	.	.	TRBJ1-5	CASSEDTPQPQHF	TGTGCCAGCAGCGAAGACACTCCCCAGCCCCAGCATTTT
TRBV12-5	.	.	TRBJ1-5	CASGFGGAHQPQHF	TGTGCTAGTGGTTTTGGTGGGGCTCATCAGCCCCAGCATTTT
TRBV19	.	.	TRBJ2-7	CASSIVASPSSYEQYF	TGTGCCAGTAGTATAGTGGCTAGCCCCTCCTCCTACGAGCAGTACTTC
TRBV7-9	.	.	TRBJ2-3	CASRGTSRRTDTQYF	TGTGCCAGCAGGGGAACTAGTCGCCGCACAGATACGCAGTATTTT
TRBV11-2	TRBD1	.	TRBJ2-5	CASSLGQKETQYF	TGTGCCAGCAGCTTGGGACAGAAAGAGACCCAGTACTTC
TRBV7-9	.	.	TRBJ1-5	CASSLTARGSNQPQHF	TGTGCCAGCAGCTTAACAGCTCGAGGGAGCAATCAGCCCCAGCATTTT
TRBV10-2	.	.	TRBJ1-4	CASSESRGSEKLFF	TGCGCCAGCAGTGAGTCTCGGGGAAGTGAAAAACTGTTTTTT
TRBV1	.	.	TRBJ2-2	CTSSQDMIGGPDNGELFF	TGCACCAGCAGCCAAGATATGATCGGGGGGCCCGATAACGGGGAGCTGTTTTTT
TRBV27	.	.	TRBJ1-1	CASTLGNTEAFF	TGTGCCAGCACCCTAGGGAACACTGAAGCTTTCTTT
TRBV6-5	.	.	TRBJ1-3	CASSYSGAGGNTIYF	TGTGCCAGCAGTTACTCGGGGGCTGGTGGAAACACCATATATTTT
TRBV5-8	TRBD2	.	TRBJ2-7	CASSPLLAGGLWGYEQYF	TGTGCCAGCAGCCCTCTCCTAGCGGGGGGCCTCTGGGGCTACGAGCAGTACTTC
TRBV29-1	.	.	TRBJ1-2	CSVGSDYGYTF	TGCAGCGTTGGGTCGGACTATGGCTACACCTTC
TRBV6-1	.	.	TRBJ2-7	CASREGGFSYEQYF	TGTGCCAGCAGGGAGGGGGGGTTCTCCTACGAGCAGTACTTC
TRBV6-1	TRBD2	few	TRBJ2-1	CASSEAVAGGPGDEQFF	TGTGCCAGCAGTGAGGCCGTAGCGGGGGGGCCGGGAGATGAGCAGTTCTTC
TRBV6-4	.	.	TRBJ2-3	CASSDSIAGMSDTQYF	TGTGCCAGCAGTGACTCGATCGCGGGAATGTCAGATACGCAGTATTTT
TRBV6-1	.	.	TRBJ1-2	CASSEEVRGSGYTF	TGTGCCAGCAGTGAAGAGGTTCGGGGAAGTGGCTACACCTTC
TRBV4-2	TRBD2	.	TRBJ2-1	CASSQRASGPNNEQFF	TGTGCCAGCAGCCAACGGGCTAGCGGGCCAAACAATGAGCAGTTCTTC
TRBV7-2	.	.	TRBJ1-2	CASSLGGGGYGYTF	TGTGCCAGCAGCTTAGGCGGGGGTGGCTATGGCTACACCTTC